This T cell receptor (beta chain) stems from a study of human T cells and chemical hapten exposure. Time point meaning: patch test 2, 6 weeks after DPC sensitization. Treatment denoted: therapeutic diphenylcyclopropenone sensitization with weekly scalp DPC. Total RNA was isolated from unfractionated whole blood. Study-level points and caveats: Expanded TCRs grouped into significantly more large CDR3 similarity clusters than controls produced.

This clonotype was picked up many times. Its target is unknown. One entry per CDR3 protein, called by TCRdb with MiXCR from the RACE reads. The table lists tens of thousands of distinct CDR3 sequences, around 8.8% of them singletons, with around 3% in the top ten. The CDR3 covers 14 residues. V was clipped by 6 bases and J by 7 bases, with 18 bases between them. Germline CDR1 reads LNHDA; CDR2 reads SQIVND (reference sequence). The clonotype comes from a woman between 45 and 65 years old with alopecia areata. Some clones in this sample may be carry-over from other donors' samples. This sample comprised whole blood, obtained in connection with sensitization to the hapten diphenylcyclopropenone (DPC). This rearrangement joins TRBV19 to TRBJ1-2; D gene ambiguous. The CDR3 loop is CASRTDEGFGGYTF. The CDR3 DNA follows: TGTGCCAGTAGGACCGATGAGGGCTTCGGTGGCTACACCTTC. The full variable domain, rest sourced from reference TRBV19 and TRBJ1-2, is DGGITQSPKYLFRKEGQNVTLSCEQNLNHDAMYWYRQDPGQGLRLIYYSQIVNDFQKGDIAEGYSVSREKKESFPLTVTSAQKNPTAFYLCASRTDEGFGGYTFGSGTRLTVV.